The rows below give T cell receptor beta chains drawn from one sample of a study of CD8 T cells in Susac syndrome. Each CDR3 protein is one row after TCRdb ran MiXCR on the immunoSEQ multiplex PCR reads. The table includes approximately 70,000 distinct CDR3 sequences, around 95% detected once. What was sequenced was CD8+ T cells from PBMCs. The receptors were gathered from a human donor with multiple sclerosis. CDR3s include the opening cysteine and the closing phenylalanine or tryptophan.

len	v_gene	j_gene	CDR3aa
14	TRBV20-1	TRBJ2-1	CSAWEAEAYNEQFF
12	TRBV30	TRBJ1-6	CAWSVWPGPLHF
14	TRBV11-3	TRBJ2-5	CASSPGGREETQYF
14	TRBV12-3/TRBV12-4	TRBJ2-7	CASSLSQGIDEQYF
16	TRBV3-1	TRBJ2-3	CASSQAEDGPTDTQYF
14	TRBV28	TRBJ2-3	CASIADRASDTQYF
12	TRBV11-1	TRBJ2-7	CASSSADIEQYF
17	TRBV9	TRBJ2-6	CASSVGLAGGGANVLTF
15	TRBV5-1	TRBJ2-3	CASRRAGESTDTQYF
17	TRBV13	TRBJ1-2	CASSLEGAVMRDYGYTF